Presented here are 32 T cell receptor beta chains from one specimen sequenced in a study of blood T cell repertoires in COVID-19. Sequencing was performed with immunoSEQ multiplex PCR; in TCRdb, only in-frame clones are kept and a portion is missing. Here the sample spans 95,000 to 150,000 clones, about 88% being singletons. Specimen: peripheral blood. These receptors came from an elderly woman with acute or convalescent COVID-19.

The chain uses TRBV5-1 and TRBJ2-6, with D unclear. CDR1 SGHRS and CDR2 YFSETQ come from the germline V gene. Trimming took 6 bases from V and 0 from J, leaving 10 bases between them. CDR3 length: 15 amino acids. The CDR3 DNA sequence: TGCGCCAGCAACGCAGGCACCTCTGGGGCCAACGTCCTGACTTTC. Translating it yields CASNAGTSGANVLTF. The whole variable domain, remainder taken from reference TRBV5-1 and TRBJ2-6, is KAGVTQTPRYLIKTRGQQVTLSCSPISGHRSVSWYQQTPGQGLQFLFEYFSETQRNKGNFPGRFSGRQFSNSRSEMNVSTLELGDSALYLCASNAGTSGANVLTFGAGSRLTVL.

The chain links TRBV18 to TRBJ2-7, with 8 positions matching TRBD1. V was pared by 1 base and J by 3 bases, with 8 bases of the junction left unmatched. The CDR3 sequence is 16 residues long. Germline CDR1 KGHSH, CDR2 LQKENI. The CDR3 nucleotides read TGTGCCAGCTCACCACGGGTCTGGACAGGGAACTACGAGCAGTACTTC. This encodes CASSPRVWTGNYEQYF.

This rearrangement joins TRBV28 to TRBJ2-5; 7 nucleotides match TRBD2. V shed 6 bases and J 5 bases; nucleotides not matched to a gene: 15. From germline, CDR1 is MDHEN and CDR2 SYDVKM. The CDR3 runs 16 residues. The CDR3 nucleotides are TGTGCCAGCAGGAAGCCAGGGAGGGGAGTGAGGGAGACCCAGTACTTC. This encodes CASRKPGRGVRETQYF.

V and J are TRBV6-5 and TRBJ1-1; D gene uncertain. Per the germline V gene, CDR1 is MNHEY and CDR2 is SVGAGI. The V end was cut by 8 bases, the J end by 3 bases, with 10 bases between. The CDR3 runs to 12 residues. The CDR3 is CASLVLDTEAFF. In DNA, the CDR3 is TGTGCCAGCCTCGTACTGGACACTGAAGCTTTCTTT.

The chain has TRBV13 and TRBJ2-7; the D gene is possibly TRBD1 (5 bases). The CDR3 spans 13 residues. Germline CDR1 reads PRHDT; CDR2 reads FYEKMQ (reference sequence). V was clipped by 4 bases and J by 0 bases, with 7 bases between them. The CDR3 here is CASSYRGSYEQYF. The CDR3 DNA sequence: TGTGCCAGCAGCTATAGGGGCTCCTACGAGCAGTACTTC.

This clone was counted a single time. The chain is built from TRBV18 and TRBJ2-1; the D is unclear. Germline CDR1 reads KGHSH; CDR2 reads LQKENI. The CDR3 contains 14 residues. V lost 2 bases to trimming and J lost 7 bases, with 12 bases between them. CDR3 DNA: TGTGCCAGCTCACCAATAAAACAAGCGAATGAGCAGTTCTTC. Its translation: CASSPIKQANEQFF.

This clone occurred once. This chain joins TRBV19 and TRBJ1-5; TRBD1 agrees at 10 bases. The germline V gene has CDR1 LNHDA and CDR2 SQIVND (reference sequence). The CDR3 spans 13 residues. The trim removed 7 bases at V and 6 bases at J, leaving 3 bases unmatched. In nucleotides, the CDR3 is TGTGCCAGTACGGACAGGGGGAGTCAGCCCCAGCATTTT. It codes for CASTDRGSQPQHF.

The chain carries TRBV12-3 or TRBV12-4 and TRBJ2-1; D gene uncertain. The CDR3 has 11 residues. Trimming took off 6 bases at V and 5 bases at J, with 5 bases between the two ends. The CDR3 loop reads CASSFNNEQFF. The CDR3 DNA follows: TGTGCCAGCAGCTTTAACAATGAGCAGTTCTTC.

The chain has TRBV7-2 and TRBJ2-3; 7 bases match TRBD2. Germline V gives CDR1 SGHTA, CDR2 FQGNSA. The J segment lost 6 bases and the V segment lost 7 bases, leaving 10 bases of the junction unmatched. The CDR3 consists of 14 residues. The CDR3 loop reads CASMEKWRGDTQYF. CDR3 in DNA: TGTGCCAGCATGGAGAAATGGCGGGGGGATACGCAGTATTTT.

The chain has TRBV6-2 or TRBV6-3 and TRBJ1-1; D gene ambiguous. The CDR3 is 13 residues long. V was clipped by 6 bases and J by 11 bases, with 19 bases between them. Germline V gives CDR1 MNHEY, CDR2 SVGEGT. The CDR3 loop is CASSSLGRHRAFF. Here the CDR3 DNA reads TGTGCCAGCAGCTCGTTAGGGAGGCATCGGGCTTTCTTT.

This clone turned up a few times. The rearrangement links TRBV6-6 to TRBJ1-1, with 8 nucleotides matching TRBD1. The CDR3 length is 14 residues. Germline CDR1 and CDR2: MNHNY and SVGAGI (reference sequence). The J segment lost 4 bases and the V segment lost 6 bases, leaving 7 bases of the junction unmatched. The CDR3 DNA reads as TGTGCCAGCAGCTCGGACAGGGTAGTCACTGAAGCTTTCTTT. This translates into CASSSDRVVTEAFF.

V usage is TRBV4-2 and J usage is TRBJ2-4, with a weak D call TRBD2 (5 bases). The CDR3 has 15 residues. Germline assignment: CDR1 LGHNA and CDR2 YNFKEQ. The V end lost 0 bases, the J end lost 3 bases, and 9 bases lay between the germline ends. The DNA for the CDR3 is TGTGCCAGCAGCCAAGATAGTCGGGACAAAAACATTCAGTACTTC. It is translated as CASSQDSRDKNIQYF.

The count of this clone is one. The chain joins TRBV7-8 to TRBJ1-5; D gene uncertain. The length of the CDR3 is 16 residues. V dropped 7 bases and J dropped 0 bases, with 16 bases sitting between them. Germline CDR1 is SGHVS and CDR2 is FQNEAQ. The CDR3 reads CASTRGARNSNQPQHF. CDR3 DNA sequence: TGTGCCAGCACCCGAGGCGCTCGCAATAGCAATCAGCCCCAGCATTTT.

V usage is TRBV5-1 and J usage is TRBJ1-4; D remains unclear. Trimming removed 4 bases from V and 8 bases from J, with 21 bases in between. There are 16 residues in the CDR3. Germline CDR1 SGHRS, CDR2 YFSETQ. CDR3 coding DNA: TGCGCCAGCAGCAGTGAGCCGGTTAACCGAGGGGAAAAACTGTTTTTT. Amino acid sequence: CASSSEPVNRGEKLFF.

The chain is built from TRBV19 and TRBJ1-1; a possible D gene is TRBD1 (6 bases). CDR1 and CDR2 (germline): LNHDA, SQIVND (reference sequence). The ends were cut back, 6 bases at V and 0 bases at J, with 11 bases in the middle. The CDR3 is 14 residues long. The CDR3, as DNA: TGTGCCAGTAGCGACAGGCCGTTGAACACTGAAGCTTTCTTT. Translated, it gives CASSDRPLNTEAFF.

The rearrangement joins TRBV9 to TRBJ2-1; 8 positions match TRBD1. The CDR3 extends over 15 amino acids. V lost 0 bases to trimming and J lost 7 bases; unmatched junction nucleotides: 6. In germline, CDR1 is SGDLS, CDR2 YYNGEE. The DNA of the CDR3 is TGTGCCAGCAGCGTAGGGCAGGGGGCGTGGAATGAGCAGTTCTTC. Translating it yields CASSVGQGAWNEQFF.

The J gene is TRBJ1-1, the V gene TRBV2, with 7 bases aligning to TRBD1. The CDR3 contains 12 residues. Germline CDR1 is SNHLY and CDR2 is FYNNEI. The ends lost 6 bases at V and 10 bases at J; junction bases unmatched: 8. The CDR3 DNA reads as TGTGCCAGCAGAGGTACAGGGGACAGAGCTTTCTTT. This gives the protein CASRGTGDRAFF.

This rearrangement joins TRBV5-1 to TRBJ1-4, with D perhaps matching TRBD1 (6 bases). CDR3 size: 13 residues. V was cut by 4 bases and J by 5 bases, with 9 bases left in between. Germline lookup yields CDR1 SGHRS and CDR2 YFSETQ. Written as DNA, the CDR3 is TGCGCCAGCAGCCCGACAGGAAATGAAAAACTGTTTTTT. It translates to CASSPTGNEKLFF.

This rearrangement joins TRBV4-3 to TRBJ2-5, with 10 bases lining up with TRBD2. The germline CDR1 and CDR2 sequences are LGHNA and YSLEER. This CDR3 contains 18 residues. J gave up 0 bases and V 0 bases, and 7 bases lay outside the gene matches. The CDR3 DNA reads as TGCGCCAGCAGCCAAGATTACCTAGCGGGGGCCTACCAAGAGACCCAGTACTTC. Amino acids: CASSQDYLAGAYQETQYF.

As to this clone: At the DNA level, this CDR3 is encoded by other sequences in the same sample as well. The V call is TRBV6-6, the J call TRBJ1-1; D not resolved. Germline V lookup: CDR1 MNHNY, CDR2 SVGAGI (reference sequence). V was pared by 0 bases and J by 1 base, with 3 bases between. The CDR3 is 13 residues long. The CDR3 DNA reads TGTGCCAGCAGTTACTCGAGGAACACTGAAGCTTTCTTT. It encodes CASSYSRNTEAFF.

CDR3 sequence reads: CASSPRTGGPYEQYF. The DNA for the CDR3 is TGTGCCAGCTCACCAAGGACAGGGGGCCCCTACGAGCAGTACTTC. This chain connects TRBV18 to TRBJ2-7; 11 bases fit TRBD1. Germline CDR1 reads KGHSH; CDR2 reads LQKENI. This CDR3 is 15 amino acids long. V trimming: 2 bases; J trimming: 2 bases; junction bases outside the gene matches: 2. Variable domain in full (rest from reference TRBV18 and TRBJ2-7): NAGVMQNPRHLVRRRGQEARLRCSPMKGHSHVYWYRQLPEEGLKFMVYLQKENIIDESGMPKERFSAEFPKEGPSILRIQQVVRGDSAAYFCASSPRTGGPYEQYFGPGTRLTVT.

This chain uses TRBV24-1 with TRBJ2-7; D unresolved. CDR1 KGHDR and CDR2 SFDVKD come from the germline V gene. V lost 8 bases and J 4 bases, leaving 11 bases between the germline ends. There are 12 residues in the CDR3. The CDR3 loop reads CATKSRSYEQYF. The CDR3, as DNA: TGTGCCACCAAGAGCCGAAGTTACGAGCAGTACTTC.

The J gene is TRBJ1-6, the V gene TRBV6-5; 8 nucleotides line up with TRBD1. Germline CDR1 and CDR2: MNHEY and SVGAGI. The CDR3 spans 15 residues. Trimming at V came to 7 bases and at J to 8 bases, leaving 10 bases not matched to a gene. The CDR3 loop is CASTPGGRGHSPLHF. The CDR3 DNA reads as TGTGCCAGCACTCCCGGGGGCAGGGGGCATTCACCCCTCCACTTT.

V usage is TRBV3-1 (or the pseudogene TRBV3-2) and J usage is TRBJ1-3, with D unclear. Germline-derived CDR1 and CDR2 are LGHDT and YNNKEL (reference sequence). V lost 4 bases and J 0 bases, leaving 4 bases between the germline ends. This CDR3 comprises 13 residues. CDR3 nucleotides: TGTGCCAGCAGCCCCTTCTCTGGAAACACCATATATTTT. Amino acid sequence: CASSPFSGNTIYF.

The V call is TRBV11-2, the J call TRBJ2-1; 8 nucleotides line up with TRBD2. Trimming removed 5 bases from V and 12 bases from J; junction bases left unmatched: 15. Germline values: CDR1 SGHAT, CDR2 FQNNGV. This CDR3 comprises 15 residues. CDR3 in amino acids: CASSQLGLDNIGQFF. The CDR3 nucleotides are TGTGCCAGCAGCCAACTGGGACTAGACAATATCGGGCAGTTCTTC.

The genes are TRBV5-6 and TRBJ2-1; the D gene is possibly TRBD1 (5 bases). Germline values: CDR1 SGHDT, CDR2 YYEEEE. CDR3 length: 16 amino acids. Trimming pared 1 base from V and 0 bases from J, leaving 11 bases between. CDR3 region: CASSLSTASSYNEQFF. CDR3 bases: TGTGCCAGCAGCTTGTCGACAGCGAGCTCCTACAATGAGCAGTTCTTC.

The genes are TRBV12-5 and TRBJ1-2; TRBD1 agrees at 8 bases. There are 16 residues in the CDR3. Germline V lookup: CDR1 LGHNT, CDR2 FRNRAP. V lost 5 bases, J lost 8 bases, and 16 bases stayed unmatched. The CDR3 reads CASGKAFGRGPGGYTF. In DNA, the CDR3 is TGTGCTAGTGGTAAGGCGTTCGGCAGGGGGCCCGGCGGCTACACCTTC. Looking up the rest from reference TRBV12-5 and TRBJ1-2 gives the full variable domain: DARVTQTPRHKVTEMGQEVTMRCQPILGHNTVFWYRQTMMQGLELLAYFRNRAPLDDSGMPKDRFSAEMPDATLATLKIQPSEPRDSAVYFCASGKAFGRGPGGYTFGSGTRLTVV.

J is TRBJ2-5 and V is TRBV7-2; weak D call: TRBD2 (6 bases). Germline V gives CDR1 SGHTA, CDR2 FQGNSA. The germline V and J ends were trimmed by 4 bases and 3 bases, with 18 bases remaining between them. The length of the CDR3 is 16 residues. The CDR3 loop is CASSSWGERLEETQYF. The CDR3 bases are TGTGCCAGCAGCTCGTGGGGGGAGCGATTGGAAGAGACCCAGTACTTC.

The table lists this clone with a few counts. The chain carries TRBV19 and TRBJ1-6, with 8 bases that match TRBD1. Looked up from germline, CDR1 is LNHDA and CDR2 is SQIVND (reference sequence). CDR3 length: 14 amino acids. The V and J ends lost 8 bases and 12 bases, in that order; junction bases with no gene match: 12. The CDR3 is CASRGQDLLLPLHF. The CDR3 nucleotides are TGTGCCAGTCGGGGACAGGACCTCTTGTTACCCCTCCACTTT. Based on the CDR3 plus reference TRBV19 and TRBJ1-6, the full variable domain is DGGITQSPKYLFRKEGQNVTLSCEQNLNHDAMYWYRQDPGQGLRLIYYSQIVNDFQKGDIAEGYSVSREKKESFPLTVTSAQKNPTAFYLCASRGQDLLLPLHFGNGTRLTVT.

This chain uses TRBV5-4 with TRBJ1-1, with D possibly TRBD1 on 6 matching bases. The germline V gene has CDR1 SGHNT and CDR2 YYREEE (reference sequence). The CDR3 contains 14 residues. Deletions cut 4 bases from V and 2 bases from J, with 12 bases between. This CDR3 is CASSLVQGNTEAFF. The CDR3 coding sequence is TGTGCCAGCAGCCTTGTACAGGGAAACACTGAAGCTTTCTTT.

V and J are TRBV4-2 and TRBJ2-2; D perhaps matches TRBD2 (6 bases). Germline V CDR1 and CDR2: LGHNA, YNFKEQ. The CDR3 sequence is 15 residues long. Deletions cut 8 bases from V and 1 base from J, with 14 bases between. Written as DNA, the CDR3 is TGTGCCAGCGGGTTAGCGGAGCTGAACACCGGGGAGCTGTTTTTT. Translated, it gives CASGLAELNTGELFF.

The chain joins TRBV2 to TRBJ1-5; 8 bases map to TRBD1. The CDR3 runs to 14 residues. Trimming removed 2 bases from V and 7 bases from J; junction bases left unmatched: 4. CDR1 is SNHLY and CDR2 is FYNNEI in the germline V gene. CDR3 protein: CASSEQGANQPQHF. As DNA, the CDR3 is TGTGCCAGCAGTGAACAGGGGGCTAACCAGCCCCAGCATTTT.